The 31 T cell receptor beta chains reported below all come from one sample, sequenced in a study of CD8 T cells in ankylosing spondylitis. Using its own MiXCR run on the 5' RACE reads, TCRdb lists one record per CDR3 protein. The sample lists over 100,000 distinct CDR3 sequences; approximately 10% were seen once. Sequenced sample: blood, either unsorted or a sorted T cell fraction (not recorded which). The receptors here all came from a female donor with ankylosing spondylitis or in good health (not recorded which).

This clonotype was detected many times. Since the CDR3 does not end with the conserved phenylalanine or tryptophan, this likely comes from a read error. It is unclear where the CDR3 begins or ends on the DNA, so no DNA is shown, and the CDR3 is as TCRdb lists it. This sequence joins TRBV24-1 and TRBJ1-2. The CDR3 totals 8 residues, both ends included. The germline gives CDR1 KGHDR, CDR2 SFDVKD. The CDR3 loop reads CATSSPLA.

This clonotype was observed a few times. V is TRBV19 and J is TRBJ1-2; no reliable D call. The CDR3 covers 12 residues. Germline CDR1 and CDR2: LNHDA and SQIVND (reference sequence). The V gene lost 1 base and the J gene lost 7 bases, with 7 bases spanning the gap. CDR3 amino acids: CASSIGVRGYTF. CDR3 nucleotide sequence: TGTGCCAGTAGTATAGGGGTACGTGGCTACACCTTC.

This clonotype was seen at least ten times. For the CDR3, the DNA is TGCGCCAGCAGCTTGGAACAGGGGACTGGGGCCAACGTCCTGACTTTC. This sequence encodes CASSLEQGTGANVLTF. The chain joins TRBV5-1 to TRBJ2-6, with TRBD1 matching 7 bases. The V and J ends lost 0 bases and 2 bases, in that order; junction bases with no gene match: 2. The germline gives CDR1 SGHRS, CDR2 YFSETQ. The CDR3 is 16 residues long.

This clonotype came up many times. V and J are TRBV3-1 and TRBJ2-7; D remains ambiguous. CDR3 size: 14 residues. Per germline, CDR1 LGHDT and CDR2 YNNKEL (reference sequence). V gave up 0 bases and J gave up 4 bases, with 10 bases separating them. The CDR3 nucleotides read TGTGCCAGCAGCCAAGATCTGGTACCTTACGAGCAGTACTTC. This translates into CASSQDLVPYEQYF.

This clonotype was found many times. The chain links TRBV28 to TRBJ1-5; D may be TRBD1 (6 bases). With 5 bases removed from V and 0 bases from J, the gap between germline ends came to 14 bases. This CDR3 contains 16 residues. CDR1 is MDHEN, CDR2 SYDVKM, per germline. CDR3 DNA: TGTGCCAGCAGTCTCTGGGACATCCGTAGCAATCAGCCCCAGCATTTT. It is translated as CASSLWDIRSNQPQHF.

This clonotype was picked up many times. The CDR3 bases are TGCAGTGCTCCCTACTACAGGGGAGGTGAAAAACTGTTTTTT. Translating gives CSAPYYRGGEKLFF. The rearrangement links TRBV20-1 to TRBJ1-4; 7 positions match TRBD1. The germline V gene has CDR1 DFQATT and CDR2 SNEGSKA (reference sequence). The CDR3 covers 14 residues. Germline trimming cut 5 bases from V and 7 bases from J; bases unmatched to any gene: 10.

Details on this clonotype: A read error may be the cause here, since a much bigger clone is one base away. The chain joins TRBV5-1 to TRBJ1-1; D uncertain. The CDR3 extends over 17 amino acids. Germline V gives CDR1 SGHRS, CDR2 YFSETQ. The CDR3 is CASSPDGPAGGNTEPFF. As DNA, the CDR3 is TGCGCCAGCAGCCCAGACGGGCCAGCCGGAGGGAACACTGAACCTTTCTTT.

This clonotype was seen ten or more times. The chain joins TRBV14 to TRBJ2-7; D call uncertain. Germline CDR1 SGHDN, CDR2 FVKESK. This CDR3 spans 14 amino acids. V was pared by 5 bases and J by 0 bases, with 11 bases between. DNA of the CDR3: TGTGCCAGCAGCTCAAGGGTACTCTCCTACGAGCAGTACTTC. It is translated as CASSSRVLSYEQYF.

Only a few counts were recorded for this clonotype. This rearrangement joins TRBV7-2 to TRBJ2-7, with TRBD1 matching 8 bases. The CDR3 extends over 14 amino acids. Per germline, CDR1 SGHTA and CDR2 FQGNSA. V shed 5 bases, J shed 6 bases, and the junction held 9 bases outside the gene matches. CDR3 region: CASSPLGTGSEQYF. In nucleotides, the CDR3 is TGTGCCAGCAGCCCCCTAGGGACAGGCAGCGAGCAGTACTTC.

As for this clonotype: This may stem from a read error, because a much larger clone lies one nucleotide away. V gene TRBV20-1 combines with J gene TRBJ1-1, with 9 nucleotides matching TRBD1. CDR3 length equals 14 residues. The germline V gene has CDR1 DFQATT and CDR2 SNEGSKA (reference sequence). CDR3 protein: CSARDPTGGTGAFF. DNA of the CDR3: TGCAGTGCTAGAGACCCGACAGGGGGGACTGGAGCTTTCTTT.

This clonotype was recorded once. A much bigger clone sits one base away, suggesting this may be a read error. The rearrangement joins TRBV30 to TRBJ2-6, with 8 nucleotides matching TRBD2. The CDR3 has 16 amino acids. Germline V gene lookup returns CDR1 GTSNPN and CDR2 SVGIG (reference sequence). V lost 2 bases to trimming and J lost 4 bases; unmatched junction nucleotides: 7. CDR3 region: CAWSWSGGSGANVLTF. CDR3 nucleotides: TGTGCCTGGAGTTGGAGCGGGGGCTCCGGGGCCAACGTCCTGACTTTC. Together with reference TRBV30 and TRBJ2-6, the CDR3 gives the full variable domain: SQTIHQWPATLVQPVGSPLSLECTVEGTSNPNLYWYRQAAGRGLQLLFYSVGIGQISSEVPQNLSASRPQDRQFILSSKKLLLSDSGFYLCAWSWSGGSGANVLTFGAGSRLTVL.

There are many counts of this clonotype. This chain joins TRBV18 and TRBJ2-1, with D maybe TRBD1 (5 bases). V lost 3 bases to trimming and J lost 3 bases, with 9 bases between them. The CDR3 is 14 residues long. Germline CDR1 KGHSH, CDR2 LQKENI. The DNA for the CDR3 is TGTGCCAGCTCACCTACCGACAGCTACAATGAGCAGTTCTTC. Amino acids: CASSPTDSYNEQFF. The full variable domain, with the rest looked up from reference TRBV18 and TRBJ2-1, is NAGVMQNPRHLVRRRGQEARLRCSPMKGHSHVYWYRQLPEEGLKFMVYLQKENIIDESGMPKERFSAEFPKEGPSILRIQQVVRGDSAAYFCASSPTDSYNEQFFGPGTRLTVL.

Many counts were recorded for this clonotype. The rearrangement joins TRBV20-1 to TRBJ2-1, with 9 bases that match TRBD2. The length of the CDR3 is 13 residues. Germline V gives CDR1 DFQATT, CDR2 SNEGSKA (reference sequence). J lost 13 bases, V lost 4 bases, and 11 bases had no gene match. CDR3: CSAKLTSGFGQFF. DNA for the CDR3: TGCAGTGCTAAATTAACTAGCGGGTTTGGTCAGTTCTTC.

This clonotype was observed many times. CDR3 residues: CAISESLTDNTGELFF. The CDR3 DNA reads TGTGCCATCAGTGAGTCCCTGACAGACAACACCGGGGAGCTGTTTTTT. V and J are TRBV10-3 and TRBJ2-2, with TRBD1 as a possible D gene (5 bases). V was trimmed by 0 bases and J by 2 bases, leaving 10 bases between them. Germline V lookup: CDR1 ENHRY, CDR2 SYGVKD. This CDR3 is 16 amino acids long.

This clonotype has a count of ten or more. The chain combines TRBV4-2 with TRBJ2-7, with D unclear. This CDR3 comprises 15 residues. CDR1 is LGHNA and CDR2 is YNFKEQ in the germline V gene. V dropped 0 bases and J dropped 2 bases, with 11 bases sitting between them. CDR3 loop: CASSQDSFSPYEQYF. Here the CDR3 DNA reads TGTGCCAGCAGCCAAGACAGTTTTTCCCCCTACGAGCAGTACTTC.

This clonotype was recorded many times. The V gene is TRBV10-3, the J gene TRBJ1-2; tentative D call: TRBD1 (5 bases). Germline V lookup: CDR1 ENHRY, CDR2 SYGVKD. V lost 8 bases, J lost 2 bases, and 18 bases lay in between. CDR3 length equals 15 residues. The CDR3 loop is CAIGTSGHFNYGYTF. CDR3 DNA sequence: TGTGCCATCGGGACCTCAGGACACTTCAACTATGGCTACACCTTC.

This clonotype was counted at least ten times. The genes are TRBV7-2 and TRBJ1-5, with D possibly TRBD1 on 5 matching bases. Germline CDR1 and CDR2: SGHTA and FQGNSA. Trimming pared 3 bases from V and 1 base from J, leaving 10 bases between. This CDR3 is 15 amino acids long. The CDR3 loop is CASSFRAGSNQPQHF. The CDR3 nucleotides read TGTGCCAGCAGCTTCAGGGCGGGGAGCAATCAGCCCCAGCATTTT.

This clonotype was recorded at least ten times. The chain employs TRBV29-1 and TRBJ2-7; D may match TRBD1 or TRBD2 (6 bases each). The CDR3 covers 14 residues. Trimming removed 5 bases at V and 2 bases at J, with 16 bases between. In germline, CDR1 is SQVTM, CDR2 ANQGSEA. In DNA, the CDR3 is TGCAGCGTTCGGAGGGCAGGGGTACCCTACGAGCAGTACTTC. Encoded protein: CSVRRAGVPYEQYF.

This clonotype was detected ten times or more. The CDR3 here is CSVEAGTGFYEQYF. DNA of the CDR3: TGCAGCGTTGAAGCCGGGACAGGGTTCTACGAGCAGTACTTC. J is TRBJ2-7 and V is TRBV29-1; 9 nucleotides align to TRBD1. This CDR3 has 14 residues. Germline loops: CDR1 SQVTM, CDR2 ANQGSEA. V was pared by 1 base and J by 3 bases, with 4 bases of the junction left unmatched.

This clonotype was observed at least ten times. V and J are TRBV7-2 and TRBJ2-3, with 11 bases that match TRBD2. Germline V lookup: CDR1 SGHTA, CDR2 FQGNSA. V trimming: 3 bases; J trimming: 2 bases; junction bases outside the gene matches: 4. The CDR3 covers 16 residues. The CDR3 DNA reads TGTGCCAGCAGCTTCAGACTAGCGGGGTCCACAGATACGCAGTATTTT. Amino acid sequence: CASSFRLAGSTDTQYF. Complete variable domain (other parts from reference TRBV7-2 and TRBJ2-3): GAGVSQSPSNKVTEKGKDVELRCDPISGHTALYWYRQSLGQGLEFLIYFQGNSAPDKSGLPSDRFSAERTGGSVSTLTIQRTQQEDSAVYLCASSFRLAGSTDTQYFGPGTRLTVL.

This clonotype was observed many times. The chain employs TRBV5-1 and TRBJ1-4; D remains ambiguous. The CDR3 length is 14 residues. Germline CDR1 SGHRS, CDR2 YFSETQ. Trimming pared 4 bases from V and 4 bases from J, leaving 11 bases between. The CDR3 coding sequence is TGCGCCAGCAGCCCGGGCAGCGTTAATGAAAAACTGTTTTTT. Encoded protein: CASSPGSVNEKLFF.

This clonotype was detected many times. V gene TRBV20-1 combines with J gene TRBJ2-1; 8 bases are shared with TRBD2. CDR3 size: 16 residues. Germline trimming cut 0 bases from V and 4 bases from J; bases unmatched to any gene: 8. Germline loops: CDR1 DFQATT, CDR2 SNEGSKA (reference sequence). CDR3 amino acids: CSARDEEVAGYNEQFF. The CDR3, as DNA: TGCAGTGCTAGAGATGAGGAGGTAGCGGGATACAATGAGCAGTTCTTC.

This clonotype was counted many times. The chain recombines TRBV5-1 with TRBJ2-7; no reliable D call. V shed 1 base and J shed 3 bases, with 17 bases lying between them. The CDR3 spans 16 residues. Germline V lookup: CDR1 SGHRS, CDR2 YFSETQ. CDR3 in DNA: TGCGCCAGCAGCTTGCCCTCGGGTAGAAGAGACTACGAGCAGTACTTC. This translates into CASSLPSGRRDYEQYF.

This clonotype was detected many times. This chain links TRBV20-1 with TRBJ2-2; 10 bases line up with TRBD2. The V and J ends lost 7 bases and 5 bases, in that order; junction bases with no gene match: 7. The CDR3 contains 14 residues. CDR1 and CDR2 from the germline V gene are DFQATT and SNEGSKA (reference sequence). The CDR3 DNA follows: TGCAGTGTCCCTAGCGGGGGAGGTACCGGGGAGCTGTTTTTT. This translates into CSVPSGGGTGELFF.

This clonotype was recorded many times. This chain links TRBV5-1 with TRBJ2-2; TRBD2 agrees at 8 bases. Per the germline V gene, CDR1 is SGHRS and CDR2 is YFSETQ. With 0 bases clipped from V and 4 bases from J, the junction kept 11 bases outside the gene matches. The CDR3 contains 18 residues. Written as DNA, the CDR3 is TGCGCCAGCAGCTTGGCGGCTAGCGGGCCGGTGGGCACCGGGGAGCTGTTTTTT. Its protein product is CASSLAASGPVGTGELFF.

There are many counts of this clonotype. At one end, the junction sequence differs from germline, possibly due to a read error. This rearrangement joins TRBV20-1 to TRBJ2-3; no clear D gene. Germline CDR1 reads DFQATT; CDR2 reads SNEGSKA (reference sequence). This CDR3 is 15 amino acids long. In DNA form, the CDR3 reads TGCAGTGCTGGAGACCCCCGTGCCGCACCAGATACGCAGTATTTT. Residues: CSAGDPRAAPDTQYF.

The chain recombines TRBV21-1 with TRBJ2-7. TRBV21-1 corresponds to a pseudogene. The CDR3 has 8 amino acids. The DNA for the CDR3 is TGTGCCAGCACCCGGCAGTACTTC. This gives the protein CASTRQYF.

This clonotype was counted at least ten times. The chain couples TRBV7-8 to TRBJ1-1; a possible D gene is TRBD1 (5 bases). This CDR3 is built from 12 residues. V dropped 10 bases and J dropped 3 bases, with 12 bases sitting between them. Germline-derived CDR1 and CDR2 are SGHVS and FQNEAQ. Written as DNA, the CDR3 is TGTGCCATATCAGGGTATGACACTGAAGCTTTCTTT. It is translated as CAISGYDTEAFF.

The J gene is TRBJ2-4, the V gene TRBV11-2, with D unclear. This CDR3 region has 16 residues. Germline-derived CDR1 and CDR2 are SGHAT and FQNNGV. V lost 4 bases and J 5 bases, leaving 18 bases between the germline ends. The CDR3 spells CASSSQDGPSQNIQYF. The CDR3, as DNA: TGTGCCAGCAGCTCCCAAGATGGACCGTCCCAAAACATTCAGTACTTC.

This clonotype was picked up many times. The gene calls are TRBV2 and TRBJ2-5, with TRBD2 identical over 7 bases. Per the germline V gene, CDR1 is SNHLY and CDR2 is FYNNEI. The CDR3 is 13 amino acids. V shed 4 bases, J shed 5 bases, and the junction held 4 bases outside the gene matches. Here the CDR3 DNA reads TGTGCCAGCAGTGGGACTAGGCAGGAGACCCAGTACTTC. Residues: CASSGTRQETQYF.

This clonotype has only one observation. This may stem from a read error, because a much larger clone lies one nucleotide away. This sequence joins TRBV5-1 and TRBJ1-1; 8 bases match TRBD1. This CDR3 has 13 residues. Trimming took 2 bases from V and 7 from J; bases not matched to a gene: 4. Germline CDR1 and CDR2: SGHRS and YFSETQ. For the CDR3, the DNA is TGCGCCAGCAGCTTATGGACAGGGATTGAAGCTTTCTTT. It translates to CASSLWTGIEAFF. Supplemented by reference TRBV5-1 and TRBJ1-1, the full variable domain reads KAGVTQTPRYLIKTRGQQVTLSCSPISGHRSVSWYQQTPGQGLQFLFEYFSETQRNKGNFPGRFSGRQFSNSRSEMNVSTLELGDSALYLCASSLWTGIEAFFGQGTRLTVV.